The TCR beta chain described here comes from a study of blood T cell repertoires in COVID-19. For the study at large: The United States, Italy and Spain were the sources of the acute and convalescent COVID-19 samples.

Trimming pared 1 base from V and 4 bases from J, leaving 11 bases between. The CDR3 covers 14 residues. Germline CDR1 and CDR2: SGHRS and YFSETQ. Generated by immunoSEQ multiplex PCR, the TCRdb table keeps only in-frame clones and is missing some. The sample lists around 64,000 clones, 82% seen once, with about 12% in the top ten. Sequenced input: peripheral blood. V and J are TRBV5-1 and TRBJ1-1; maybe TRBD1 (6 bases). The sequence came from a human donor in a cohort sampled during active COVID-19. The DNA of the CDR3 is TGCGCCAGCAGCTTGTCAGGGGTGGGCACTGAAGCTTTCTTT. As protein: CASSLSGVGTEAFF.